A single sample is the source of the 23 T cell receptor beta chains below, sequenced in a study of shared clonotypes between healthy human individuals. TCRdb keeps only in-frame clones here, not all; method: immunoSEQ multiplex PCR. The repertoire holds some 2,000,000 clones, with around 95% as singletons. The sequenced sample was naive CD4+ T cells sorted from blood. As to subset: CD45RA+ positively selected. The receptors come from a man between 18 and 35 years old in good health.

The chain employs TRBV6-5 and TRBJ2-1; D might be TRBD1 (8 bases). The CDR3 runs 15 residues. Germline V gene data show CDR1 as MNHEY and CDR2 as SVGAGI. The V and J ends lost 2 bases and 4 bases respectively, with 12 bases between them. The CDR3 loop is CASSYEQGGYNEQFF. The DNA for the CDR3 is TGTGCCAGCAGTTACGAACAGGGGGGGTACAATGAGCAGTTCTTC.

As regards this clone: In the same sample, other DNA sequences code for this CDR3. The chain is built from TRBV5-1 and TRBJ1-6; D gene uncertain. This CDR3 has 14 residues. V was cut by 0 bases and J by 6 bases, with 7 bases left in between. Germline-derived CDR1 and CDR2 are SGHRS and YFSETQ. The CDR3 region is CASSLVVGNSPLHF. The CDR3 region has the DNA TGCGCCAGCAGCTTGGTTGTAGGTAATTCACCCCTCCACTTT.

The chain couples TRBV5-5 to TRBJ2-7; tentative D call: TRBD2 (6 bases). The length of the CDR3 is 15 residues. V was shortened by 2 bases and J by 5 bases, with 17 bases between the two germline ends. The germline gives CDR1 SGHKS, CDR2 YYEKEE (reference sequence). This CDR3 is CASSLFQTRPHEQYF. The CDR3 nucleotides read TGTGCCAGCAGCTTATTCCAGACTAGACCCCACGAGCAGTACTTC.

Details on this clone: Other DNA sequences in the sample encode the same CDR3. The chain recombines TRBV6-6 with TRBJ1-1, with no clear D. The CDR3 is 12 residues long. Germline V lookup: CDR1 MNHNY, CDR2 SVGAGI (reference sequence). The V end lost 2 bases, the J end lost 5 bases, and 6 bases lay between the germline ends. CDR3 sequence (DNA): TGTGCCAGCAGTTACGGAACGACTGAAGCTTTCTTT. Translating gives CASSYGTTEAFF.

Of note for this clone: One end of the junction fails to match germline, which may point to a read error. The chain employs TRBV7-7 and TRBJ1-5, with unresolved D. CDR1 is SSHAT, CDR2 FNYEAQ, per germline (reference sequence). The CDR3 has 16 residues. CDR3 bases: TGTGCTAGCAGCTTAGCGCCCTGCTATAGCAATCAGCCCCAGCATTTT. Its translation is CASSLAPCYSNQPQHF.

Details on this clone: Within the sample, other DNA sequences also encode this same CDR3. This rearrangement joins TRBV10-3 to TRBJ2-7; no firm D call. The CDR3 runs to 14 residues. Germline V lookup: CDR1 ENHRY, CDR2 SYGVKD. Trimming removed 0 bases from V and 0 bases from J, with 6 bases in between. Here the CDR3 DNA reads TGTGCCATCAGTGAGTCTGGCCACTCCTACGAGCAGTACTTC. Encoded protein: CAISESGHSYEQYF.

This chain joins TRBV6-5 and TRBJ2-1; 8 nucleotides line up with TRBD2. V lost 6 bases and J lost 10; bases outside the gene matches: 2. This CDR3 comprises 11 residues. Looked up from germline, CDR1 is MNHEY and CDR2 is SVGAGI. CDR3 in amino acids: CASRGLAEQFF. The CDR3 DNA sequence: TGTGCCAGCAGAGGACTAGCCGAGCAGTTCTTC.

The chain links TRBV10-2 to TRBJ2-7, with D perhaps TRBD1 (7 bases). The CDR3 consists of 19 residues. Trimming removed 0 bases from V and 1 base from J, with 22 bases in between. Per the germline V gene, CDR1 is WSHSY and CDR2 is SAAADI. The chain's CDR3 is CASSESRPGGSIGSYEQYF. The CDR3 DNA reads as TGCGCCAGCAGTGAGTCGCGGCCAGGGGGGAGTATAGGGTCCTACGAGCAGTACTTC.

The chain couples TRBV28 to TRBJ1-2; 7 bases map to TRBD1. Germline V gives CDR1 MDHEN, CDR2 SYDVKM. Trimming cost V 6 bases and J 3 bases; bases outside gene matches: 4. The CDR3 contains 13 residues. The CDR3: CASSWGTDYGYTF. As DNA, the CDR3 is TGTGCCAGCAGCTGGGGGACAGACTATGGCTACACCTTC.

The V and J genes are TRBV11-2 and TRBJ2-6; D is unclear. V was trimmed by 5 bases and J by 2 bases, leaving 10 bases between them. Germline V gene sequence: CDR1 SGHAT, CDR2 FQNNGV. The CDR3 is 15 amino acids. The CDR3 DNA is TGTGCCAGCAGCCAAAAACAGACTGGGGCCAACGTCCTGACTTTC. Translated: CASSQKQTGANVLTF.

This clone appeared once. The genes are TRBV4-1 and TRBJ1-1; D not resolved. Per germline, CDR1 MGHRA and CDR2 YSYEKL. This CDR3 is 16 amino acids long. V was shortened by 0 bases and J by 5 bases, with 16 bases between the two germline ends. The CDR3 is CASSQDGWQTRTEAFF. In DNA form, the CDR3 reads TGCGCCAGCAGCCAAGATGGGTGGCAGACTCGGACTGAAGCTTTCTTT.

The V gene is TRBV6-5, the J gene TRBJ2-1; 7 bases are a match to TRBD1. The trim removed 8 bases at V and 1 base at J, leaving 8 bases unmatched. Germline CDR1 and CDR2: MNHEY and SVGAGI. The CDR3 runs to 15 residues. CDR3 protein: CASGREGASYNEQFF. CDR3 nucleotides: TGTGCCAGCGGGCGCGAGGGGGCATCCTACAATGAGCAGTTCTTC.

The genes are TRBV28 and TRBJ1-1, with no clear D. The CDR3 has 16 amino acids. Per germline, CDR1 MDHEN and CDR2 SYDVKM. V shed 5 bases and J shed 0 bases, with 16 bases lying between them. The CDR3 DNA reads TGTGCCAGCAGTCTACCCCGTGAATCCGTGAACACTGAAGCTTTCTTT. Translation: CASSLPRESVNTEAFF.

The J gene is TRBJ2-5, the V gene TRBV5-8; 7 positions agree with TRBD1. The CDR3 totals 14 residues. Trimming removed 2 bases from V and 1 base from J; junction bases left unmatched: 2. Germline V gene data show CDR1 as SGHTS and CDR2 as YDEGEE. This CDR3 reads CASSFWDSQETQYF. CDR3 in DNA: TGTGCCAGCAGCTTTTGGGACAGCCAAGAGACCCAGTACTTC.

V usage is TRBV6-1 and J usage is TRBJ2-2; 7 positions match TRBD1. The V gene's germline CDR1 is MNHNS and CDR2 SASEGT. The CDR3 is 15 residues long. With V trimmed by 5 bases and J by 6 bases, 9 bases remained unmatched. In DNA form, the CDR3 reads TGTGCCAGCAGTCAACCTGACAGGGTGGCCGGGGAGCTGTTTTTT. Amino acids: CASSQPDRVAGELFF.

The V gene is TRBV7-9, the J gene TRBJ2-7, with D uncertain. Looked up from germline, CDR1 is SEHNR and CDR2 is FQNEAQ (reference sequence). The V and J ends lost 5 bases and 3 bases respectively, with 17 bases between them. The CDR3 loop spans 15 amino acids. CDR3 residues: CASSPTTPTLYEQYF. The CDR3 nucleotides are TGTGCCAGCAGCCCTACAACACCTACCCTCTACGAGCAGTACTTC.

Only one count was recorded for this clone. The sample carries other DNA sequences with the same CDR3. The chain couples TRBV5-1 to TRBJ2-3, with TRBD1 identical over 9 bases. The V and J ends lost 5 bases and 3 bases, in that order; junction bases with no gene match: 1. The CDR3 covers 13 residues. Germline V gene sequence: CDR1 SGHRS, CDR2 YFSETQ. The CDR3 DNA is TGCGCCAGCAGGACAGGGGGGACAGATACGCAGTATTTT. Protein: CASRTGGTDTQYF.

The chain joins TRBV5-1 to TRBJ2-7; the D gene is possibly TRBD2 (5 bases). V lost 3 bases, J lost 6 bases, and 16 bases lay in between. The germline CDR1 and CDR2 sequences are SGHRS and YFSETQ. This CDR3 has 14 residues. Written as DNA, the CDR3 is TGCGCCAGCAGCTCCCTAGGAGGTAACGGCGAGCAGTACTTC. It translates to CASSSLGGNGEQYF.

This clone came up once. V and J are TRBV4-1 and TRBJ1-5; D remains ambiguous. CDR1 is MGHRA and CDR2 is YSYEKL in the germline V gene. This CDR3 has 13 residues. V was trimmed by 6 bases and J by 4 bases, leaving 10 bases between them. CDR3 bases: TGCGCCAGCAGTGCACAGCCAAATCAGCCCCAGCATTTT. Protein sequence: CASSAQPNQPQHF.

The chain combines TRBV29-1 with TRBJ2-4; 13 nucleotides line up with TRBD2. This CDR3 region has 15 residues. V shed 3 bases, J shed 7 bases, and the junction held 6 bases outside the gene matches. Germline V gene lookup returns CDR1 SQVTM and CDR2 ANQGSEA. The CDR3 region has the DNA TGCAGCGTTGATAGGACTAGCGGGGGTAATAACATTCAGTACTTC. As protein: CSVDRTSGGNNIQYF.

This sequence joins TRBV7-2 and TRBJ2-6; D is unresolved. There are 13 residues in the CDR3. V lost 5 bases, J lost 2 bases, and 4 bases lay in between. CDR1 and CDR2 from the germline V gene are SGHTA and FQGNSA. The CDR3 bases are TGTGCCAGCAGCCAAGCTGGGGCCAACGTCCTGACTTTC. This codes for CASSQAGANVLTF.

The V call is TRBV7-2, the J call TRBJ1-4; 9 nucleotides match TRBD1. From germline, CDR1 is SGHTA and CDR2 FQGNSA. Trimming cost V 3 bases and J 8 bases; bases outside gene matches: 4. The CDR3 has 14 residues. The CDR3 here is CASSFITGGEKLFF. CDR3 DNA sequence: TGTGCCAGCAGCTTTATCACAGGGGGCGAAAAACTGTTTTTT.

This chain links TRBV10-3 with TRBJ1-3; D unresolved. V shed 4 bases and J shed 3 bases, with 4 bases lying between them. From germline, CDR1 is ENHRY and CDR2 SYGVKD. This CDR3 has 12 residues. DNA of the CDR3: TGTGCCATCAGTGTAAATGGAAACACCATATATTTT. This encodes CAISVNGNTIYF.